The rows below give T cell receptor beta chains drawn from one sample of a study of TIL therapy for anti-PD-1-resistant metastatic lung cancer. Some clones are missing from TCRdb's copy, which holds only in-frame ones; the method was immunoSEQ multiplex PCR. The sample records some 46,000 clones, roughly 85% being singletons. The source was blood, collected at baseline. The receptors here all came from a man in his 70s with non-small cell lung cancer. CDR3s leave out the opening cysteine and the closing phenylalanine or tryptophan. Each record gives: J gene, CDR3 length, V gene, CDR3 protein.

TRBJ2-6 | 14 | TRBV30 | AWSVGSPSGANVLT
TRBJ2-5 | 12 | TRBV7-6 | ASSLGGLQETQY
TRBJ2-2 | 14 | TRBV5-6 | ASSFRAGVNTGELF
TRBJ2-1 | 12 | TRBV5-4 | ASSLTSGRDEQF
TRBJ1-5 | 13 | TRBV5-6 | ASSPRGVGNQPQH
TRBJ1-2 | 15 | TRBV7-8 | ASSSAIRDRGMDGYT
TRBJ1-1 | 13 | TRBV5-4 | ASSGRTGEVTEAF
TRBJ2-2 | 11 | TRBV30 | AWDRSNTGELF
TRBJ1-5 | 10 | TRBV12-5 | ASGSSSGPQH
TRBJ2-1 | 11 | TRBV27 | ATGTSGYNEQF
. | 9 | TRBV6-5 | ASTYHYEQY
TRBJ2-3 | 12 | TRBV30 | AWSVGGRSDTQY
TRBJ1-6 | 12 | TRBV18 | ASSRDTSNSPLH
TRBJ2-5 | 11 | TRBV2 | ASRDRPGETQY
TRBJ2-7 | 12 | TRBV7-2 | ASSSLGAENEQY
TRBJ1-2 | 13 | TRBV7-2 | ASTPQGWVDYGYT
TRBJ2-3 | 14 | TRBV15 | ATSRDGRLGTDTQY
TRBJ2-3 | 14 | TRBV15 | ATSREGGRVTDTQY
TRBJ2-1 | 12 | TRBV28 | ASSLVGSYNEQF
TRBJ2-7 | 13 | TRBV7-2 | ASSYVAGDNYEQY
TRBJ2-5 | 12 | TRBV5-1 | ASSLVAGRETQY
TRBJ2-7 | 15 | TRBV9 | ASSVDDSGAPGYEQY
TRBJ2-3 | 13 | TRBV4-3 | ASSQVRGESDTQY
TRBJ2-1 | 14 | TRBV27 | ASSLSFSGSPGEQF
TRBJ2-3 | 11 | TRBV5-1 | ASSSESTDTQY
TRBJ2-1 | 11 | TRBV29-1 | SVEQGSYNEQF
TRBJ1-4 | 13 | TRBV5-1 | ASSLAGQGGEKLF
TRBJ2-6 | 19 | TRBV28 | ASSFLVSFRGKNTGANVLT
TRBJ2-3 | 18 | TRBV19 | ASSIGPTSGRALPRDTQY
TRBJ2-6 | 13 | TRBV5-1 | ASSALGSGANVLT
TRBJ2-7 | 9 | TRBV19 | ASSRDYEQY
TRBJ1-2 | 15 | TRBV5-4 | ASSSGQGLVGLDGYT
TRBJ1-5 | 12 | TRBV28 | ASSFLGLSQPQH
TRBJ2-3 | 12 | TRBV19 | ASSIGRGADTQY
TRBJ2-7 | 9 | TRBV19 | ATGFRYEQY
TRBJ1-5 | 11 | TRBV6-6 | ASGGRENQPQH
TRBJ2-1 | 10 | TRBV5-4 | ASSLVGGLIF
TRBJ2-1 | 12 | TRBV6-5 | ASSGLARGNEQF
TRBJ2-5 | 13 | TRBV9 | ASSVDSGSGETQY
TRBJ1-5 | 14 | TRBV27 | ASSSSRDRANQPQH
TRBJ2-1 | 14 | TRBV7-2 | ASSKTGSSSYNEQF
TRBJ2-2 | 19 | TRBV21-1 | ASSKERRTSGSSENTGELF
TRBJ2-1 | 15 | TRBV9 | ASSVVAGGLANNEQF